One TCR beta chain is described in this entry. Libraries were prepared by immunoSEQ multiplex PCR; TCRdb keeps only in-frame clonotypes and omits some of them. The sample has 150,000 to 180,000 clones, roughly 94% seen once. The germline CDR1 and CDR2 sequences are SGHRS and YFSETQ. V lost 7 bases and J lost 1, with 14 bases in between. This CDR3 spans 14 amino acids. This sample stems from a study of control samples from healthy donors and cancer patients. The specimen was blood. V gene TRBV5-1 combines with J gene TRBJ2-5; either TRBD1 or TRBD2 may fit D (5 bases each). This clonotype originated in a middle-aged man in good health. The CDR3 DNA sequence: TGCGCCAGCTCGAAAGGTGGGACCCAAGAGACCCAGTACTTC. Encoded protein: CASSKGGTQETQYF. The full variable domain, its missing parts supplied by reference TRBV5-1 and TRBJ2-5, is KAGVTQTPRYLIKTRGQQVTLSCSPISGHRSVSWYQQTPGQGLQFLFEYFSETQRNKGNFPGRFSGRQFSNSRSEMNVSTLELGDSALYLCASSKGGTQETQYFGPGTRLLVL.